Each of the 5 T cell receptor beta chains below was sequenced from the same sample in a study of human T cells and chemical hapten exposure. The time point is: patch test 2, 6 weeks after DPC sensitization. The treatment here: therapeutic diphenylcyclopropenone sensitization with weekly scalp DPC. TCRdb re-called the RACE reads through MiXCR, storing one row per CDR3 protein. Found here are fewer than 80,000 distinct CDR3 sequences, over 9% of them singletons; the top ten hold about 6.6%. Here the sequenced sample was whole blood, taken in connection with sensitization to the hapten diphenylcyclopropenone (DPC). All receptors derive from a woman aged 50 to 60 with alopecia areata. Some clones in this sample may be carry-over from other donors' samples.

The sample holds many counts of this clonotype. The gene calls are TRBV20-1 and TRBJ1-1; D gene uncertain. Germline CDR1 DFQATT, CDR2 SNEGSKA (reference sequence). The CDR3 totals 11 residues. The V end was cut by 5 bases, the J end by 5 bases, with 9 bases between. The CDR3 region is CSAPSGTEAFF. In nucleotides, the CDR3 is TGCAGTGCTCCCAGCGGGACTGAAGCTTTCTTT.

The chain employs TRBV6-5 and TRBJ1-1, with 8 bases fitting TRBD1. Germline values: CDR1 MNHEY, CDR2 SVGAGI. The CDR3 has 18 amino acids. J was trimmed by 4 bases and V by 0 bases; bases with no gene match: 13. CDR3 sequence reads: CASSYSILGQGAFTEAFF. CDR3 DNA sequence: TGTGCCAGCAGTTACTCGATTTTGGGGCAGGGGGCATTCACTGAAGCTTTCTTT.

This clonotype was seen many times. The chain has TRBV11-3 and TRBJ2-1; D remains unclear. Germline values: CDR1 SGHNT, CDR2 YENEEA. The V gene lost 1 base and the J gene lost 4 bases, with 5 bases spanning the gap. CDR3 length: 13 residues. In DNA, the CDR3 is TGTGCCAGCAGCTTAGGACATTACAATGAGCAGTTCTTC. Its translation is CASSLGHYNEQFF.

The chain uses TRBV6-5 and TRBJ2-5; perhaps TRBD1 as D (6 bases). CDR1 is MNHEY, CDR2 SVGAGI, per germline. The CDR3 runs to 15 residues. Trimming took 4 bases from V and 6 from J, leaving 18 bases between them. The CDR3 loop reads CASSSPRGETKTQYF. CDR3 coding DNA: TGTGCCAGCAGTTCACCCAGGGGAGAGACGAAGACCCAGTACTTC.

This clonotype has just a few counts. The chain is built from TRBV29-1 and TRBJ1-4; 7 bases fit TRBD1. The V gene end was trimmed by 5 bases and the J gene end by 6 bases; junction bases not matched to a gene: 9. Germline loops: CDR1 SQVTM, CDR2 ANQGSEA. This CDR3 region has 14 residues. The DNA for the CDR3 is TGCAGCGTTCTCACGGGGGACAGCCATGAAAAACTGTTTTTT. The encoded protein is CSVLTGDSHEKLFF. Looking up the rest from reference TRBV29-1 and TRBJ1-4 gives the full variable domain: SAVISQKPSRDICQRGTSLTIQCQVDSQVTMMFWYRQQPGQSLTLIATANQGSEATYESGFVIDKFPISRPNLTFSTLTVSNMSPEDSSIYLCSVLTGDSHEKLFFGSGTQLSVL.